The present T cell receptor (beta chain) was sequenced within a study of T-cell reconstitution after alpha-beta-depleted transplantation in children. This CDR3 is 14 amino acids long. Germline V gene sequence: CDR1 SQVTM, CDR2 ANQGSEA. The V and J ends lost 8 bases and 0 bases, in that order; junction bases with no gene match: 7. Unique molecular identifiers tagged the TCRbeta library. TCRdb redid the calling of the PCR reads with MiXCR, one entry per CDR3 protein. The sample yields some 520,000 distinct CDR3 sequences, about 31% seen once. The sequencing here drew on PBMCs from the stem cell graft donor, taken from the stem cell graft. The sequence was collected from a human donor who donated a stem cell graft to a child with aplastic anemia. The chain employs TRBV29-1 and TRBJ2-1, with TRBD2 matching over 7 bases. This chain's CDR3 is CSTEGGSSYNEQFF. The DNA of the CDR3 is TGCAGCACCGAGGGCGGGAGCTCCTACAATGAGCAGTTCTTC.